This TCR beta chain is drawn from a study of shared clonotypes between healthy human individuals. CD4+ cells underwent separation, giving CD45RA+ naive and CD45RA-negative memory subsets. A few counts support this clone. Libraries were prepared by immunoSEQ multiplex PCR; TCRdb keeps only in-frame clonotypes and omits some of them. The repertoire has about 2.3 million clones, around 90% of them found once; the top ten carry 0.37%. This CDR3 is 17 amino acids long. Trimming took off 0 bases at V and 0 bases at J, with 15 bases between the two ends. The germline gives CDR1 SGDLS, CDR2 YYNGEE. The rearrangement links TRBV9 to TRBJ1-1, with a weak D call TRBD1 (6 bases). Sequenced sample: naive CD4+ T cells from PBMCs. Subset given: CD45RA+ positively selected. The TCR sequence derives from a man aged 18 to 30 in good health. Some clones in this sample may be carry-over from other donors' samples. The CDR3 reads CASSVEQGGGLNTEAFF. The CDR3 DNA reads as TGTGCCAGCAGCGTAGAACAGGGTGGGGGTTTGAACACTGAAGCTTTCTTT.